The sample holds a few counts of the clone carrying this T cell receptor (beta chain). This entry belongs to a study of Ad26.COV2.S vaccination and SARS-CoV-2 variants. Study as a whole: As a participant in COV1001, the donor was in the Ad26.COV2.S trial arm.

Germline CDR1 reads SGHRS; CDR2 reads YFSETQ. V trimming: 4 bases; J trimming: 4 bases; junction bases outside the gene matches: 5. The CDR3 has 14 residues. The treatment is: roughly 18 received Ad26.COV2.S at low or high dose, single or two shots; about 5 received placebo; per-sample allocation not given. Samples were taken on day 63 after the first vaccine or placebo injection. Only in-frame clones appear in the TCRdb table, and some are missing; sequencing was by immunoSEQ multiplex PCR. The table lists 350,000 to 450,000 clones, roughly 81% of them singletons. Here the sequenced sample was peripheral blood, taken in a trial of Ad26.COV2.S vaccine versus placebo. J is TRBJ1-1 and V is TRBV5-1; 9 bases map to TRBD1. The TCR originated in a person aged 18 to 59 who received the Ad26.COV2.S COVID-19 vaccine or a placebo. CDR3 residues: CASSEGQGSTEAFF. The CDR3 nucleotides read TGCGCCAGCAGCGAGGGACAGGGTAGCACTGAAGCTTTCTTT.